This T cell receptor beta chain was documented in a study of T cell changes during pregnancy in multiple sclerosis (dated by TCRdb to about 2019). The study in broad terms: The study examined how the T cell repertoire changed over the course of pregnancy in women with multiple sclerosis.

Worth noting for this clone: Its antigen is still unknown. No base-level quality is on record; no much larger clone is a single base apart.

Libraries were built with the immunoSEQ multiplex PCR assay. As stored in TCRdb, this immuneACCESS dataset retains in-frame rearrangements with V and J assigned. A fraction of the clones does not appear; measured against another copy, unresolved V genes explain less than half of the discrepancy, and the remainder lacks a known reason. Present in this sample are some 87,000 clones, 85% to 95% of which were seen just once. The top ten hold roughly 0.22% of the sample. Based on the germline V gene, the CDR1 and CDR2 sequences are SGHDT and YYEEEE. Trimming takes 2 bases off V and 4 bases off J; junction bases not matched to a gene: 3. The CDR3 runs 14 residues from the cysteine to the phenylalanine. The DNA shown is the 42-base CDR3, in frame from base 1.

The V and J segments used are TRBV5-6 and TRBJ2-7, with TRBD1 identical over 10 junction bases. The origin of this receptor is a female donor with multiple sclerosis, enrolled in a pregnancy study. Sequenced here: CD4+ T cells from peripheral blood mononuclear cells, sampled before pregnancy. The CDR3 region has the sequence CASSLPGQGYEQYF. At the DNA level, the sequence is TGTGCCAGCAGCTTACCGGGACAGGGGTACGAGCAGTACTTC.